This T cell receptor (beta chain) was documented in a study of cytomegalovirus exposure and HLA in healthy donors. The study, taken as a whole, reports: With later analysis, a missense DCLRE1C variant became linked to TCR beta V- and J-gene trimming. TCR beta chains associated with HLA were, in a later analysis, more clonally expanded than equally common others. There were reportedly fewer N-insertions in an Asian-associated ancestry cluster than the roughly 700-donor mean, in a later analysis.

V was cut by 6 bases and J by 3 bases, with 11 bases left in between. Germline-derived CDR1 and CDR2 are SNHLY and FYNNEI. CDR3 length: 14 amino acids. A multiplex PCR was run with 60 Vbeta primers and 13 Jbeta primers. Data came from immunoSEQ multiplex PCR; TCRdb stores just in-frame clones and leaves some out. The table has around 190,000 clones, 74% seen once. Note on this clone: Its specificity is not known.

The receptor's source is a young woman in good health and CMV-seropositive. The specimen sequenced was PBMCs. V and J are TRBV2 and TRBJ2-2; no firm D call. CDR3 sequence reads: CASSPTDDTGELFF. Written as DNA, the CDR3 is TGTGCCAGCAGCCCGACTGATGACACCGGGGAGCTGTTTTTT.